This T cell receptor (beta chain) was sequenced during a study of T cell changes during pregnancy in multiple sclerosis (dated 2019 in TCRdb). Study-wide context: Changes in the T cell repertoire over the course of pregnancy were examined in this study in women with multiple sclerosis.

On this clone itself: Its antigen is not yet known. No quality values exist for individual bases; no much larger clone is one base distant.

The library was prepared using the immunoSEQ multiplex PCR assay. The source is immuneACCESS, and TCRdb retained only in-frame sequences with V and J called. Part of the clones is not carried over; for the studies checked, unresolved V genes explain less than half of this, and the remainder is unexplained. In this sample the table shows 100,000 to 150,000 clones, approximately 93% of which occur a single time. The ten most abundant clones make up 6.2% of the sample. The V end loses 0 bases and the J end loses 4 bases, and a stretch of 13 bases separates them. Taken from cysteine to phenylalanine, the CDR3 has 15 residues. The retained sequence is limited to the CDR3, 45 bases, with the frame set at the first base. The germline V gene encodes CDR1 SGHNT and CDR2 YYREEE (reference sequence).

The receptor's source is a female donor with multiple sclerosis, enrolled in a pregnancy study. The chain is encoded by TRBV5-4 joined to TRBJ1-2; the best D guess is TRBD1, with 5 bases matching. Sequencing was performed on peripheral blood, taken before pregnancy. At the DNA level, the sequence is TGTGCCAGCAGCTTGGTGGGGCGGACCCCCTATGGCTACACCTTC. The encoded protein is CASSLVGRTPYGYTF.